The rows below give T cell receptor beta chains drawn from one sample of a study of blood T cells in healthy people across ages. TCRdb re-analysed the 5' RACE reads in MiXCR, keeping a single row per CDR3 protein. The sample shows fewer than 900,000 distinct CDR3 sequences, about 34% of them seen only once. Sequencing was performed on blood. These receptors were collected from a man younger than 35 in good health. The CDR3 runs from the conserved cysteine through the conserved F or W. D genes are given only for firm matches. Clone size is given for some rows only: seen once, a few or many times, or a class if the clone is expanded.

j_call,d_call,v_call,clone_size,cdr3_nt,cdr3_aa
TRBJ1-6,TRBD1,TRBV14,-,TGTGCCAGCAGCCGCGGGACAGGGATTAATTCACCCCTCCACTTT,CASSRGTGINSPLHF
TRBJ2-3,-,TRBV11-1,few,TGTGCCAGCACCTATGAGGGTGGGGGGCTCCAGCCCTTACCGTCTAGCACAGATACGCAGTATTTT,CASTYEGGGLQPLPSSTDTQYF
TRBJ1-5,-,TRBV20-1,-,TGCAGTGCTAGGAATATGAGCAGGGACCCGCGATATCAGCCCCAGCATTTT,CSARNMSRDPRYQPQHF
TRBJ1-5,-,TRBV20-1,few,TGCAGTGCTAGAGATGGGTATAGCAATCAGCCCCAGCATTTT,CSARDGYSNQPQHF
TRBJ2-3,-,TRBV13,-,TGTGCCAGCAGCTTCGGTCTAGCCCTGGATACGCAGTATTTT,CASSFGLALDTQYF
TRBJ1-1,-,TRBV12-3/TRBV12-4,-,TGTGCCGCTAAGACGACAGGCGCGGGCACTGAAGCTTTCTTT,CAAKTTGAGTEAFF
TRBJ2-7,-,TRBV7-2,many,TGTGCCAGCAGCTTAGATCAGGGGACCTACGAGCAGTACTTC,CASSLDQGTYEQYF
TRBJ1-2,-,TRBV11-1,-,TGTGCCAGCAGCCGTGGGTTGTGGGGCGAGGATGGCTACACCTTC,CASSRGLWGEDGYTF
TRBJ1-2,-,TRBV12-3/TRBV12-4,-,TGTGCCAGCAGTTTTATCTGGGGGGGAGGTGGCTACACCTTC,CASSFIWGGGGYTF
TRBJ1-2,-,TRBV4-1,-,TGCGCCAGCAGCCAAGATCGGTCAGGGATCTATGGCTACACCTTC,CASSQDRSGIYGYTF
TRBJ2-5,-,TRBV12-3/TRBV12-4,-,TGTGCCAGCATTTTAATGGGGTTCCCAGAGACCCAGTACTTC,CASILMGFPETQYF
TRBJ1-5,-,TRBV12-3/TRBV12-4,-,TGTGCCAGCAGTTTTACCCTGCACAACAATCAGCCCCAGCATTTT,CASSFTLHNNQPQHF
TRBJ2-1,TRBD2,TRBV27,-,TGTGCCAGCGCTAAGAGAGCGGGGCCCACCAATGAGCAGTTCTTC,CASAKRAGPTNEQFF
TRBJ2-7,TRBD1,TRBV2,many,TGTGCCAGCAGGCGCAGGGGGTCTCTCGACGAGCAGTACTTC,CASRRRGSLDEQYF
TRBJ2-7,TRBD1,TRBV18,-,TGTGCCAGCTCACCCCTCGGGACAGCCATCTACAATGAGCAGTACTTC,CASSPLGTAIYNEQYF
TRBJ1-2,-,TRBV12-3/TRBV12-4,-,TGTGCCAGCAGCCCCAAACAGGAGGGCTATGGCTACACCTTC,CASSPKQEGYGYTF
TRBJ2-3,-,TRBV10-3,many,TGTGCCATCGGCGACACGGCTAGCACAGATACGCAGTATTTT,CAIGDTASTDTQYF
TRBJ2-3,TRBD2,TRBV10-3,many,TGTGCCATGGCAAAGACTAGCGGGTCGGATACGCAGTATTTT,CAMAKTSGSDTQYF
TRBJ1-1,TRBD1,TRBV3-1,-,TGTGCCAGCAGCCAGAACAGGGGGGCCAGCGACACTGAAGCTTTCTTT,CASSQNRGASDTEAFF
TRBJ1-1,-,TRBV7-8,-,TGTGCCGGCAGCTTAGCAGGGGCTGAAGCTTTCTTT,CAGSLAGAEAFF
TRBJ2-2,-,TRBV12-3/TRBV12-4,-,TGTGCCAGCAGGCGTAGCGCGTGGAACACCGGGGAGCTGTTTTTT,CASRRSAWNTGELFF
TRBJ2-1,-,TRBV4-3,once,TGCGCCAGCAGCCGTAGCTCCTACAATGGGCAGTTCTTC,CASSRSSYNGQFF
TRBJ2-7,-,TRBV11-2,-,TGTGCCAGCAGCCCCTTAGGGTTGTCCTACAATGAGCAGTACTTC,CASSPLGLSYNEQYF
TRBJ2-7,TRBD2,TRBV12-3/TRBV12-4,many,TGTGCCAGCAGCTTGCGGACTAGCGGGTACTACGAGCAGTACTTC,CASSLRTSGYYEQYF
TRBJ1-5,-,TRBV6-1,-,TGTGCCAGCAGCGACAGGAGTAGCAATCAGCCCCAGCATTTT,CASSDRSSNQPQHF
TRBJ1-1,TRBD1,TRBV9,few,TGTGCCAGCAGCGTTGACAGGGCGGACACTGAAGCTTTCTTT,CASSVDRADTEAFF
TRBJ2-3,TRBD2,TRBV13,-,TGTGCCAGCAGCTTAAGGTCCAGCGGGAGTAACACAGATACGCAGTATTTT,CASSLRSSGSNTDTQYF
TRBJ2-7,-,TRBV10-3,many,TGTGCCATCAGGAGGGACCACGAGCAGTACTTC,CAIRRDHEQYF
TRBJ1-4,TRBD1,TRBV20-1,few,TGCAGTGCTAGGGACAGGCGATATGCAACTAATGAAAAACTGTTTTTT,CSARDRRYATNEKLFF
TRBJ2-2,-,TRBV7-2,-,TGTGCCAGCACCAAGACAGGGAACACCGGGGAGCTGTTTTTT,CASTKTGNTGELFF
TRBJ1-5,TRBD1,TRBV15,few,TGTGCCACCAGCAGGGGGACAGGCCTAAATCAGCCCCAGCATTTT,CATSRGTGLNQPQHF
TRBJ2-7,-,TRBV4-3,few,TGCGCCAGCAGCGTCTCGATGGGAAACAATGAGCAGTACTTC,CASSVSMGNNEQYF
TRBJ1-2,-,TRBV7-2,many,TGTGCCAGCAGCTTAGCGAGTCTTCGGTCTAACTATGGCTACACCTTC,CASSLASLRSNYGYTF
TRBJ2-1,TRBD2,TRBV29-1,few,TGCAGCGTTGATTCCCTAGCGGGGTGGAACAATGAGCAGTTCTTC,CSVDSLAGWNNEQFF
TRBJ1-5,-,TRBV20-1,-,TGCAGTGCTAGCTTAGGTCCTCGCAATCAGCCCCAGCATTTT,CSASLGPRNQPQHF
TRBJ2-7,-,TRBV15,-,TGTGCCACCAGCAGACCGATTCTGGTTAATGAGCAGTACTTC,CATSRPILVNEQYF
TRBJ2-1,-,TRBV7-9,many,TGTGCCAGCAGCTCGACAGGGAGGTATGAGCAGTTCTTC,CASSSTGRYEQFF
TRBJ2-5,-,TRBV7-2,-,TGTGCCAGCAGCTCACCGGTTCAAGAGACCCAGTACTTC,CASSSPVQETQYF
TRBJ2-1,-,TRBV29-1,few,TGCAGCGTGCGACAGGTTGATGAGCAGTTCTTC,CSVRQVDEQFF
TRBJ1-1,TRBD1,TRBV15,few,TGTGCCACCAGCAGAAATTCGGGACAGATGAACACTGAAGCTTTCTTT,CATSRNSGQMNTEAFF
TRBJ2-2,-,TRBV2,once,TGTGCCAGCGCATCAACAGGGTTTATGGGGGAGCTGTTTTTT,CASASTGFMGELFF
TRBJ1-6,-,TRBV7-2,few,TGTGCCAGCAGCCTCACAGGGCTACCACCCCTCCACTTT,CASSLTGLPPLHF
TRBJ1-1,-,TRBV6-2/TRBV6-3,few,TGTGCCAGCAGTTTCCCTAATGCGAGGGCGAATGAAGCTTTCTTT,CASSFPNARANEAFF
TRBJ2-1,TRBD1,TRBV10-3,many,TGTGCCATCAGTGAGTCTTACAGGGGCGAAGAATCTGAGCAGTTCTTC,CAISESYRGEESEQFF
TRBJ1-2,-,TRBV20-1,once,TGCAGTGCTAGTTTACGGGGGTATGGCTACACCTTC,CSASLRGYGYTF
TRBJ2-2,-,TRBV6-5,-,TGTGCCAGCAGTTACTCGAGGGGTCTGGGGCGTCCCGGGGAGCTGTTTTTT,CASSYSRGLGRPGELFF
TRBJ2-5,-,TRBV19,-,TGTGCCAGTAGTAGCGGGGAGGAAGAGACCCAGTACTTC,CASSSGEEETQYF
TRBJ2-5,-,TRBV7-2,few,TGTGCCAGCAGTCCTTACCAGGGGACCGAGGGACTTGAAGAGACCCAGTACTTC,CASSPYQGTEGLEETQYF
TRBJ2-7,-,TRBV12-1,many,TGTGCCAGCCCGTGGTCTACACCCTACGAGCAGTACTTC,CASPWSTPYEQYF
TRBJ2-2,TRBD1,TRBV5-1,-,TGCGCCAGCAGCTTGTCGGACAGGGGCCAAAACACCGGGGAGCTGTTTTTT,CASSLSDRGQNTGELFF